This T cell receptor (beta chain) was sequenced in a study of shared T cell receptors in the human thymus. A word on this clone: Other DNA sequences in the same sample also yield this CDR3.

Clones were read by immunoSEQ multiplex PCR, and TCRdb kept only the in-frame ones, dropping some. The sample yields hundreds of thousands of clones, more than 75% seen once. The CDR3 spans 16 residues. V shed 8 bases, J shed 3 bases, and the junction held 9 bases outside the gene matches. Germline assignment: CDR1 LNHDA and CDR2 SQIVND (reference sequence). The sample was also linked to a second study, of human thymus T cells. From that paper: Resections that were taken during corrective heart surgery supplied the thymus tissue.

V gene TRBV19 combines with J gene TRBJ1-6; TRBD1 matches 8 bases. The clonotype comes from a boy less than two years old with a congenital heart defect. The sample comprised thymocytes. CDR3 amino acids: CASSLQGAIYNSPLHF. The CDR3 DNA reads TGTGCCAGTTCGCTTCAGGGGGCTATCTATAATTCACCCCTCCACTTT.